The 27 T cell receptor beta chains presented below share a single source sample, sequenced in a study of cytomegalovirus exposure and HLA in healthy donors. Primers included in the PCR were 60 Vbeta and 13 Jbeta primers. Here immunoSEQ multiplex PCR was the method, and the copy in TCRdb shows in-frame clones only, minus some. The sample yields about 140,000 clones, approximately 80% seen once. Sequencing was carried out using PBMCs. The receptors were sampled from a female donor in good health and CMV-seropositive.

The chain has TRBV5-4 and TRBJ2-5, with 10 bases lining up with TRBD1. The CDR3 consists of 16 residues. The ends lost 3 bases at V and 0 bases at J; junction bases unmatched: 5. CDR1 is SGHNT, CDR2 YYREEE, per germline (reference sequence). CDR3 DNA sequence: TGTGCCAGCAGCTCCCCGGGACAGGGGTACCAAGAGACCCAGTACTTC. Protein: CASSSPGQGYQETQYF.

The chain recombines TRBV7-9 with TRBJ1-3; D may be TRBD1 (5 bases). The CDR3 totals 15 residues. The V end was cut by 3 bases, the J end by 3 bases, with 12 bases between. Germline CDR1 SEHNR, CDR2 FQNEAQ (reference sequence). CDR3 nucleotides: TGTGCCAGCAGCTTGGGGCCCCGAGGTGGAAACACCATATATTTT. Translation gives CASSLGPRGGNTIYF.

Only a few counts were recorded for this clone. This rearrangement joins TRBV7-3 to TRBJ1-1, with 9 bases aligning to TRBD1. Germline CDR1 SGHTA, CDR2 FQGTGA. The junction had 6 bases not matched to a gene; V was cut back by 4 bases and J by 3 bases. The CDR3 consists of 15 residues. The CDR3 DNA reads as TGTGCCAGCAGCTCTGACCGGGACAGGGACACTGAAGCTTTCTTT. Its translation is CASSSDRDRDTEAFF.

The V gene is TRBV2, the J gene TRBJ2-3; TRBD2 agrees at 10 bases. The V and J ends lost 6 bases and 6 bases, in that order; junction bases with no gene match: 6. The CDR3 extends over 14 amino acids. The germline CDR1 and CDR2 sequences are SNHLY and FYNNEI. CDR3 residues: CASRVAGGEDTQYF. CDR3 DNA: TGTGCCAGCAGGGTAGCGGGGGGTGAGGATACGCAGTATTTT.

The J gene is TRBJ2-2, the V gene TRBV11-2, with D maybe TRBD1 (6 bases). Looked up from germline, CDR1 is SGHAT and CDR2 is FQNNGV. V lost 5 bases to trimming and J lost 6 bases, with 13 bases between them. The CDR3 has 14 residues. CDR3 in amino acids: CASSQDRISGELFF. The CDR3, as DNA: TGTGCCAGCAGCCAAGACAGGATCTCCGGGGAGCTGTTTTTT.

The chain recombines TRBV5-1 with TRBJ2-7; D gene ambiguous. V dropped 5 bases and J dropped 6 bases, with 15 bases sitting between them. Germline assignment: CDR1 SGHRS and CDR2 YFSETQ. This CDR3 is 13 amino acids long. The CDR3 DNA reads TGCGCCAGCAGTGTGAGCGACGGCGGCGAGCAGTACTTC. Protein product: CASSVSDGGEQYF.

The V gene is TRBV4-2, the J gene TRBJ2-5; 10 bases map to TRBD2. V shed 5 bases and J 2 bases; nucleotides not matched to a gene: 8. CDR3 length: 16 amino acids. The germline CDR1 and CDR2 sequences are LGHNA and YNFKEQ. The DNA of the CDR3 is TGTGCCAGCAGCAGTAGCGGGGGGAGGGCTCAAGAGACCCAGTACTTC. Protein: CASSSSGGRAQETQYF.

CDR3 sequence (DNA): TGTGCCAGCAGTTTAGGGCAGGGACTGCGGGATGAGCAGTTCTTC. It specifies CASSLGQGLRDEQFF. The chain has TRBV28 and TRBJ2-1, with D perhaps TRBD2 (6 bases). Per germline, CDR1 MDHEN and CDR2 SYDVKM. The CDR3 sequence is 15 residues long. The V gene lost 2 bases and the J gene lost 8 bases, with 16 bases spanning the gap. Filled out from reference TRBV28 and TRBJ2-1, the complete variable domain reads DVKVTQSSRYLVKRTGEKVFLECVQDMDHENMFWYRQDPGLGLRLIYFSYDVKMKEKGDIPEGYSVSREKKERFSLILESASTNQTSMYLCASSLGQGLRDEQFFGPGTRLTVL.

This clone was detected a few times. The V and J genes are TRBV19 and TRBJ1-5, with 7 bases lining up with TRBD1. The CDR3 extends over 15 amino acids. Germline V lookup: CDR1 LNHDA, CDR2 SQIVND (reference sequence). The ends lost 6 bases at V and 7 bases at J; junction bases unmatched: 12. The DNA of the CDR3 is TGTGCCAGTAGCCAAAACAGGGGTCGGAGGCAGCCCCAGCATTTT. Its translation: CASSQNRGRRQPQHF.

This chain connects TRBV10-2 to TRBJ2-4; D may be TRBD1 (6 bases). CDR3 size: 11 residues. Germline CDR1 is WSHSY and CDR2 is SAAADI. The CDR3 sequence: CAARDTDIQYF. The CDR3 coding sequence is TGCGCTGCCAGGGACACGGACATTCAGTACTTC.

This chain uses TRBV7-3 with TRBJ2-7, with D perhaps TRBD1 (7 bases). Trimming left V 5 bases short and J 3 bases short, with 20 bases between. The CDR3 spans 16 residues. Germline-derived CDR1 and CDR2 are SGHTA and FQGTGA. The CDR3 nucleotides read TGTGCCAGCAGCGAAGAGGGTCAGGGGGGTCGCTACGAGCAGTACTTC. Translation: CASSEEGQGGRYEQYF. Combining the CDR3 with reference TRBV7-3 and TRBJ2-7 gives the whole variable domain GAGVSQTPSNKVTEKGKYVELRCDPISGHTALYWYRQSLGQGPEFLIYFQGTGAADDSGLPNDRFFAVRPEGSVSTLKIQRTERGDSAVYLCASSEEGQGGRYEQYFGPGTRLTVT.

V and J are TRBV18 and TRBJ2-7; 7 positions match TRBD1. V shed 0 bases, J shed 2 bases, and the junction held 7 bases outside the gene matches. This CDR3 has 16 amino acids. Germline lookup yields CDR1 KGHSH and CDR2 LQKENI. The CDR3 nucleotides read TGTGCCAGCTCACCACCCGGGACAGCCCTCGCCTACGAGCAGTACTTC. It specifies CASSPPGTALAYEQYF.

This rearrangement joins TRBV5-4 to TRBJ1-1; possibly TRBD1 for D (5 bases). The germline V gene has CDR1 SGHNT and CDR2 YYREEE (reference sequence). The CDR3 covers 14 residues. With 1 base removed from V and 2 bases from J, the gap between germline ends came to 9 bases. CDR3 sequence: CASSLTTDNTEAFF. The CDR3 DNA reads TGTGCCAGCAGCTTGACGACAGACAACACTGAAGCTTTCTTT.

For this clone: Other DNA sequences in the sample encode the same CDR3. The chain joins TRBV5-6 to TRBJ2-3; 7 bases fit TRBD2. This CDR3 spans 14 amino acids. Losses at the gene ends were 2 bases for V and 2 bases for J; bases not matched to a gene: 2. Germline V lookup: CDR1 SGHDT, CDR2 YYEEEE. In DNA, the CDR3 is TGTGCCAGCAGCTTTTGGGACTACACAGATACGCAGTATTTT. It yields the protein CASSFWDYTDTQYF.

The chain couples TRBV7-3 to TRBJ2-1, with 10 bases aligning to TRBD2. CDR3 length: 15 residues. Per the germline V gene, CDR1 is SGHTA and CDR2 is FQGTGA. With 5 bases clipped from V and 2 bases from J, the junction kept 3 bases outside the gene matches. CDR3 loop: CASSVSGRPYNEQFF. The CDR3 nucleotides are TGTGCCAGCAGCGTTAGCGGGAGGCCCTACAATGAGCAGTTCTTC.

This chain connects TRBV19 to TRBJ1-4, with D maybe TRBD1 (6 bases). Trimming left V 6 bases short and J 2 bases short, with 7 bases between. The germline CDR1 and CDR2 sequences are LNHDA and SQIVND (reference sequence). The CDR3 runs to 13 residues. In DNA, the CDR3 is TGTGCCAGTAGCGGACAGACTAATGAAAAACTGTTTTTT. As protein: CASSGQTNEKLFF.

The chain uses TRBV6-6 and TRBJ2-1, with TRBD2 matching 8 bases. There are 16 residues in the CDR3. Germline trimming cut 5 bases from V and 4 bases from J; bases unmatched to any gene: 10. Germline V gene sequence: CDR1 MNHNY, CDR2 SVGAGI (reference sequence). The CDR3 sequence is CASSRNLGGGYNEQFF. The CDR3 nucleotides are TGTGCCAGCAGTCGGAACCTCGGGGGGGGGTACAATGAGCAGTTCTTC.

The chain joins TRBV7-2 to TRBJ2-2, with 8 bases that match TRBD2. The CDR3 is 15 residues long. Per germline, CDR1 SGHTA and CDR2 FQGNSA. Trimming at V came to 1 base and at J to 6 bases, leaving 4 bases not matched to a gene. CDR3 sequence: CASSLGSGNPGELFF. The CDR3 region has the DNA TGTGCCAGCAGCTTAGGTAGCGGGAATCCCGGGGAGCTGTTTTTT.

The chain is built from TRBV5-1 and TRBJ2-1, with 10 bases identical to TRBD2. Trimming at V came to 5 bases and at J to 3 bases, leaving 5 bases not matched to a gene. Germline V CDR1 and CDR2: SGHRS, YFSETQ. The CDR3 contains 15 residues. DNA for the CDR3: TGCGCCAGCAGTCTAGCGGGGGTGATCTACAATGAGCAGTTCTTC. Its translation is CASSLAGVIYNEQFF.

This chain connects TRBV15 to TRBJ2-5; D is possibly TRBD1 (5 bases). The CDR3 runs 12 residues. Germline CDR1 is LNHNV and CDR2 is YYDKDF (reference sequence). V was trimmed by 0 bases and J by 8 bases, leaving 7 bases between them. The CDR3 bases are TGTGCCACCAGCAGAGATTGGACAACCCAGTACTTC. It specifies CATSRDWTTQYF.

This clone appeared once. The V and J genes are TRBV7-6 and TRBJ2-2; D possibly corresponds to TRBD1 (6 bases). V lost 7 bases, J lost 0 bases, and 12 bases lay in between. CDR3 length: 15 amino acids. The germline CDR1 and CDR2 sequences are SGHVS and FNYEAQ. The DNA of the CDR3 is TGTGCCAGCACGCTAGAGGGGGCGAACACCGGGGAGCTGTTTTTT. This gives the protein CASTLEGANTGELFF. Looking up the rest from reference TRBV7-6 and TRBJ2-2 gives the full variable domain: GAGVSQSPRYKVTKRGQDVALRCDPISGHVSLYWYRQALGQGPEFLTYFNYEAQQDKSGLPNDRFSAERPEGSISTLTIQRTEQRDSAMYRCASTLEGANTGELFFGEGSRLTVL.

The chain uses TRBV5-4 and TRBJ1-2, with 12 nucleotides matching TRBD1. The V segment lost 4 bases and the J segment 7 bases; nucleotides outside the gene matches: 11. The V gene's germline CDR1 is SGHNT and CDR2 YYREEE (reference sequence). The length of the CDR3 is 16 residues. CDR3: CASSPEGTGGVFGYTF. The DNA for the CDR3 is TGTGCCAGCAGCCCGGAGGGGACAGGGGGCGTTTTTGGCTACACCTTC.

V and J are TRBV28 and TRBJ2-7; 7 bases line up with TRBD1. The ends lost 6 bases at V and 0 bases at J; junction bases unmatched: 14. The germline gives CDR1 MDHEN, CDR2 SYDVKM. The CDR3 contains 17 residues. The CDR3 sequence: CASRATTGTASSYEQYF. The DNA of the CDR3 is TGTGCCAGCAGAGCCACCACCGGGACAGCCAGCTCCTACGAGCAGTACTTC.

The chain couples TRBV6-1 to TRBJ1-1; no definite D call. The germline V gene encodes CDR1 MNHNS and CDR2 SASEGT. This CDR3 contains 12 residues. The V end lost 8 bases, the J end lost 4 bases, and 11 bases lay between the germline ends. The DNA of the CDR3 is TGTGCCAGCCGGGGTTTCAGCACTGAAGCTTTCTTT. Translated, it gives CASRGFSTEAFF.

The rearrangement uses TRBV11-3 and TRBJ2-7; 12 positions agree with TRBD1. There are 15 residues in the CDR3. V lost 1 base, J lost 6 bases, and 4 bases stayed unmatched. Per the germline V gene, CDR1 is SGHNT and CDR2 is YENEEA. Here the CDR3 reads CASSLAGTGGFEQYF. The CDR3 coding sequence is TGTGCCAGCAGCTTAGCCGGGACAGGGGGCTTCGAGCAGTACTTC.

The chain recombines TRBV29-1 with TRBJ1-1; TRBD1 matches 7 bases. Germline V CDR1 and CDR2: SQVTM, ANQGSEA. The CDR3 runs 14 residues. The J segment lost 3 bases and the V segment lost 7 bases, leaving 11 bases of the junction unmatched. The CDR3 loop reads CSGKEGASDTEAFF. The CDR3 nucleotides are TGCAGCGGCAAAGAGGGGGCTTCGGACACTGAAGCTTTCTTT.

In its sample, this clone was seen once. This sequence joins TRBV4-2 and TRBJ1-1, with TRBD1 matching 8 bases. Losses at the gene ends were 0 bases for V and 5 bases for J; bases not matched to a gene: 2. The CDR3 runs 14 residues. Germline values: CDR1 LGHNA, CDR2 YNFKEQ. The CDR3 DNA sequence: TGTGCCAGCAGCCAAGATCAGGGGGCTACTGAAGCTTTCTTT. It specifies CASSQDQGATEAFF.